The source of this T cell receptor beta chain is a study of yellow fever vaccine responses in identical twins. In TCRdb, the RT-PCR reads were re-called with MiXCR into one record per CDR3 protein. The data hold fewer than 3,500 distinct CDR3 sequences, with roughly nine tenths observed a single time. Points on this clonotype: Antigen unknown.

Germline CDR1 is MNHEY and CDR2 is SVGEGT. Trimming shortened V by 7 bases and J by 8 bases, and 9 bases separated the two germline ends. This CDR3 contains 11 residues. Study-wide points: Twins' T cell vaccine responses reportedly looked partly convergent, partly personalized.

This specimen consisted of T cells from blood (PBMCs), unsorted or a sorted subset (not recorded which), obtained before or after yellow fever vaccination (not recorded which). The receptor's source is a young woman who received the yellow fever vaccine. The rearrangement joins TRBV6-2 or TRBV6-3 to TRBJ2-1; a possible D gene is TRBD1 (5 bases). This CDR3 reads CASTRGYEQFF. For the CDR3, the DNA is TGTGCCAGCACAAGGGGTTATGAGCAGTTCTTC.